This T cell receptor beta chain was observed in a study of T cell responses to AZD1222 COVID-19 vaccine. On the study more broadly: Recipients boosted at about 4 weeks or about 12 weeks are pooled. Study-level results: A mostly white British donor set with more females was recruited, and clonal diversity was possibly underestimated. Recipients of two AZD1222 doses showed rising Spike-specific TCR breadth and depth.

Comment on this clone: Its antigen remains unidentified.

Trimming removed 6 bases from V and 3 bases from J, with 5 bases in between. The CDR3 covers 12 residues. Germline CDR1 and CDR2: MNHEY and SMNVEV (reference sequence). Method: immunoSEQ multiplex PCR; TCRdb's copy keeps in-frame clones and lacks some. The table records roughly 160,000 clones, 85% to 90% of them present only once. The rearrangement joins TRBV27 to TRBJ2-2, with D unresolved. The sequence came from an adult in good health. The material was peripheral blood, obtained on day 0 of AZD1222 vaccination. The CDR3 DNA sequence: TGTGCCAGCAGCCAATACACCGGGGAGCTGTTTTTT. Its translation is CASSQYTGELFF.